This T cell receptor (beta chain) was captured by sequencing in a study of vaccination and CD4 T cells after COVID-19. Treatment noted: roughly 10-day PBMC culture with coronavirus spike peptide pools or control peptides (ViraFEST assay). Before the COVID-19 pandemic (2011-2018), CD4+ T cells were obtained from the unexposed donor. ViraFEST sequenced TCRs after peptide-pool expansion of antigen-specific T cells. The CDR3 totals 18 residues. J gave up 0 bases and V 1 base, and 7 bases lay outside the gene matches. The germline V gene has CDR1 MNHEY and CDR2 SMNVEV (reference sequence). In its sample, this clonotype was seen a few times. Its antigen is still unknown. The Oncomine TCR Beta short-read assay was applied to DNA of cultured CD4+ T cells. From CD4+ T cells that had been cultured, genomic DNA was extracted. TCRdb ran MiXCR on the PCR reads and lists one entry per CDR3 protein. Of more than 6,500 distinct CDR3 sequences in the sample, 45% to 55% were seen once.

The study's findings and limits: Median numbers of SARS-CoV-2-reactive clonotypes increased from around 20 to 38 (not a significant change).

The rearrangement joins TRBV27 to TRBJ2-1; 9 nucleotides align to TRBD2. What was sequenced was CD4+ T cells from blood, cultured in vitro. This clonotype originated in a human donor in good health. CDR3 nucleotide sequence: TGTGCCAGCAGTTTATGGGTTCTAGCGGGGTCCTCCTACAATGAGCAGTTCTTC. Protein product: CASSLWVLAGSSYNEQFF.